This TCR beta chain comes out of a study of spatial heterogeneity in lung cancer. Germline assignment: CDR1 SGHTA and CDR2 FQGNSA. V dropped 5 bases and J dropped 2; count of bases not matched to a gene: 6. The CDR3 has 16 amino acids. Noted time point: sample taken at primary tumor resection. The donors were more than 70 patients with non-small cell lung cancer that was early-stage and untreated. This clonotype was seen repeatedly, ten times or more. TCRdb reanalysed the 5' RACE reads using MiXCR and keeps one entry per CDR3 protein. The sample carries some 9,300 distinct CDR3 sequences, 6.1% recorded once.

V gene TRBV7-2 combines with J gene TRBJ2-3, with 11 bases aligning to TRBD2. The sample consisted of normal lung tissue next to the tumor, taken at surgery. The clonotype originates from a male donor with early-stage non-small cell lung cancer. The CDR3 loop is CASSIGTSGPTDTQYF. The CDR3 DNA is TGTGCCAGCAGCATCGGGACTAGCGGCCCCACAGATACGCAGTATTTT.